A single sample is the source of the 30 T cell receptor beta chains below, sequenced in a study of blood T cell repertoires in COVID-19. The repertoire was sequenced with immunoSEQ multiplex PCR; TCRdb's copy has only in-frame clones and lacks some. The table includes about 200,000 clones, roughly 77% detected once. The specimen was peripheral blood. Every receptor here comes from a woman aged 35 to 49 with COVID-19, enrolled during active disease.

This clone was detected only a few times. The rearrangement joins TRBV10-2 to TRBJ1-1; possible D gene TRBD1, 5 bases. The V end lost 6 bases, the J end lost 3 bases, and 14 bases lay between the germline ends. The CDR3 is made up of 14 amino acids. Germline CDR1 WSHSY, CDR2 SAAADI. The CDR3 region is CASRGGSGDTEAFF. CDR3 DNA: TGCGCCAGCAGGGGGGGATCCGGGGACACTGAAGCTTTCTTT.

The V call is TRBV25-1, the J call TRBJ2-5; D perhaps matches TRBD2 (6 bases). Trimming left V 1 base short and J 5 bases short, with 17 bases between. This CDR3 is 16 amino acids long. Germline CDR1 reads MGHDK; CDR2 reads SYGVNS. CDR3 nucleotides: TGTGCCAGCAGTGAATTCCTCGGGAGTCGAGGGGAGACCCAGTACTTC. Its translation: CASSEFLGSRGETQYF. Variable domain in full (rest from reference TRBV25-1 and TRBJ2-5): EADIYQTPRYLVIGTGKKITLECSQTMGHDKMYWYQQDPGMELHLIHYSYGVNSTEKGDLSSESTVSRIRTEHFPLTLESARPSHTSQYLCASSEFLGSRGETQYFGPGTRLLVL.

The rearrangement joins TRBV21-1 to TRBJ2-7; the D call in the table, TRBD1, was not verified against the DNA. TRBV21-1 is flagged as a pseudogene. This CDR3 is 15 amino acids long. In DNA form, the CDR3 reads TGTGCCAGCAGCAAAGCGCAGGGCAGGGGTTACGAGCAGTACTTC. Translation gives CASSKAQGRGYEQYF.

This clone was seen only a few times. The chain recombines TRBV2 with TRBJ2-4; 7 positions agree with TRBD1. The length of the CDR3 is 16 residues. Germline CDR1 and CDR2: SNHLY and FYNNEI. V lost 2 bases to trimming and J lost 6 bases; unmatched junction nucleotides: 10. The CDR3 bases are TGTGCCAGCAGTGAATCCCCGTCGGCAGGGGGAAACATTCAGTACTTC. It translates to CASSESPSAGGNIQYF.

J is TRBJ1-5 and V is TRBV19, with 7 bases aligning to TRBD1. The CDR3 loop spans 16 amino acids. Germline CDR1 and CDR2: LNHDA and SQIVND (reference sequence). V shed 3 bases, J shed 4 bases, and the junction held 9 bases outside the gene matches. CDR3 nucleotide sequence: TGTGCCAGTAGTATGCTCAACACAGGGGCGAATCAGCCCCAGCATTTT. Translated: CASSMLNTGANQPQHF.

The CDR3 bases are TGTGCCTGGAGTGTAAACACAGATTCACCCCTCCACTTT. This codes for CAWSVNTDSPLHF. The chain combines TRBV30 with TRBJ1-6; D uncertain. From germline, CDR1 is GTSNPN and CDR2 SVGIG (reference sequence). The CDR3 is made up of 13 amino acids. Trimming removed 0 bases from V and 8 bases from J, with 8 bases in between.

V and J are TRBV5-1 and TRBJ2-6, with 8 bases lining up with TRBD1. CDR3 size: 20 residues. CDR1 is SGHRS and CDR2 is YFSETQ in the germline V gene. With V trimmed by 7 bases and J by 1 base, 19 bases remained unmatched. The CDR3 bases are TGCGCCAGCCACCTCTTGGGCGCCGGGACAGGTGGATCTGGGGCCAACGTCCTGACTTTC. Protein product: CASHLLGAGTGGSGANVLTF.

V usage is TRBV18 and J usage is TRBJ2-5; unclear D gene. This CDR3 is built from 14 residues. CDR1 KGHSH and CDR2 LQKENI come from the germline V gene. V was clipped by 3 bases and J by 0 bases, with 8 bases between them. This chain's CDR3 is CASSPLNYQETQYF. Here the CDR3 DNA reads TGTGCCAGCTCACCTTTAAATTACCAAGAGACCCAGTACTTC.

The chain employs TRBV18 and TRBJ1-1, with no clear D. Trimming cost V 0 bases and J 2 bases, with 7 bases left between them. The CDR3 length is 14 residues. The germline V gene has CDR1 KGHSH and CDR2 LQKENI. The chain's CDR3 is CASSPPSVNTEAFF. The CDR3 bases are TGTGCCAGCTCACCACCGTCGGTTAACACTGAAGCTTTCTTT.

The chain carries TRBV28 and TRBJ2-7; 7 bases are shared with TRBD1. CDR1 and CDR2 (germline): MDHEN, SYDVKM. V dropped 6 bases and J dropped 3; count of bases not matched to a gene: 8. This CDR3 has 14 residues. This chain's CDR3 is CASSFLQGFYEQYF. In DNA, the CDR3 is TGTGCCAGCAGCTTTTTACAGGGGTTCTACGAGCAGTACTTC.

This chain links TRBV2 with TRBJ2-7, with 9 bases matching TRBD1. Germline V gene sequence: CDR1 SNHLY, CDR2 FYNNEI. The CDR3 loop spans 14 amino acids. V trimming: 7 bases; J trimming: 3 bases; junction bases outside the gene matches: 7. CDR3 sequence (DNA): TGTGCCAGCAATACCGGGACAGGGAACTACGAGCAGTACTTC. It yields the protein CASNTGTGNYEQYF. The full variable domain, its missing parts supplied by reference TRBV2 and TRBJ2-7, is EPEVTQTPSHQVTQMGQEVILRCVPISNHLYFYWYRQILGQKVEFLVSFYNNEISEKSEIFDDQFSVERPDGSNFTLKIRSTKLEDSAMYFCASNTGTGNYEQYFGPGTRLTVT.

V gene TRBV2 combines with J gene TRBJ1-2; TRBD1 might be the D (6 bases). Trimming took off 6 bases at V and 1 base at J, with 12 bases between the two ends. The germline CDR1 and CDR2 sequences are SNHLY and FYNNEI. This CDR3 comprises 14 residues. CDR3 nucleotide sequence: TGTGCCAGCAGCGACTACAGGGTTAACTATGGCTACACCTTC. Protein: CASSDYRVNYGYTF. Using reference TRBV2 and TRBJ1-2 for the parts outside the CDR3, the full variable domain is EPEVTQTPSHQVTQMGQEVILRCVPISNHLYFYWYRQILGQKVEFLVSFYNNEISEKSEIFDDQFSVERPDGSNFTLKIRSTKLEDSAMYFCASSDYRVNYGYTFGSGTRLTVV.

V and J are TRBV3-1 (or the pseudogene TRBV3-2) and TRBJ2-7, with 7 bases aligning to TRBD2. CDR3 length: 14 residues. V trimming: 6 bases; J trimming: 1 base; junction bases outside the gene matches: 6. The germline V gene has CDR1 LGHDT and CDR2 YNNKEL (reference sequence). The CDR3 DNA follows: TGTGCCAGCAGGGGAGGGCAAGGATCCTACGAGCAGTACTTC. It specifies CASRGGQGSYEQYF.

The rearrangement joins TRBV7-2 to TRBJ2-7; 7 nucleotides agree with TRBD1. The CDR3 sequence is 16 residues long. Germline values: CDR1 SGHTA, CDR2 FQGNSA. The ends lost 4 bases at V and 7 bases at J; junction bases unmatched: 16. The CDR3 here is CASSSSPGQLLGEQYF. The CDR3 DNA reads TGTGCCAGCAGCTCGTCCCCGGGACAGCTCCTTGGGGAGCAGTACTTC. Together with reference TRBV7-2 and TRBJ2-7, the CDR3 gives the full variable domain: GAGVSQSPSNKVTEKGKDVELRCDPISGHTALYWYRQSLGQGLEFLIYFQGNSAPDKSGLPSDRFSAERTGGSVSTLTIQRTQQEDSAVYLCASSSSPGQLLGEQYFGPGTRLTVT.

The chain recombines TRBV11-2 with TRBJ2-7; possible D gene TRBD1, 7 bases. V was trimmed by 5 bases and J by 3 bases, leaving 17 bases between them. Germline V gene lookup returns CDR1 SGHAT and CDR2 FQNNGV. The CDR3 contains 15 residues. The CDR3 reads CASSQQGRGNYEQYF. The CDR3 nucleotides read TGTGCCAGCAGCCAACAGGGGCGGGGAAACTACGAGCAGTACTTC.

This clone occurred once. The chain links TRBV4-1 to TRBJ1-3; a possible D gene is TRBD1 (5 bases). Trimming cost V 4 bases and J 3 bases, with 16 bases left between them. The CDR3 spans 16 residues. Germline V lookup: CDR1 MGHRA, CDR2 YSYEKL. The CDR3: CASSLGGVLRGNTIYF. CDR3 bases: TGCGCCAGCAGCCTGGGGGGGGTACTCCGTGGAAACACCATATATTTT.

This chain connects TRBV19 to TRBJ2-3, with D maybe TRBD2 (6 bases). Germline values: CDR1 LNHDA, CDR2 SQIVND (reference sequence). CDR3 length: 16 residues. Between the trimmed V and J ends, which lost 3 bases and 0 bases, there was a span of 13 bases. For the CDR3, the DNA is TGTGCCAGTAGTATTAAGGCCGGGACTAGCACAGATACGCAGTATTTT. It encodes CASSIKAGTSTDTQYF.

The chain has TRBV5-5 and TRBJ1-5, with TRBD1 identical over 8 bases. J gave up 7 bases and V 4 bases, and 10 bases lay outside the gene matches. The CDR3 has 15 residues. The germline V gene has CDR1 SGHKS and CDR2 YYEKEE (reference sequence). CDR3 DNA sequence: TGTGCCAGCAGCCAACTGACAGGGGATGAACAGCCCCAGCATTTT. This codes for CASSQLTGDEQPQHF.

The chain links TRBV14 to TRBJ2-5, with D tentatively TRBD2 (6 bases). Germline-derived CDR1 and CDR2 are SGHDN and FVKESK. V gave up 4 bases and J gave up 6 bases, with 12 bases separating them. The CDR3 has 13 amino acids. Written as DNA, the CDR3 is TGTGCCAGCAGCCCGGGGGATATACAGACCCAGTACTTC. Protein product: CASSPGDIQTQYF. The variable domain in full, completed from reference TRBV14 and TRBJ2-5, reads EAGVTQFPSHSVIEKGQTVTLRCDPISGHDNLYWYRRVMGKEIKFLLHFVKESKQDESGMPNNRFLAERTGGTYSTLKVQPAELEDSGVYFCASSPGDIQTQYFGPGTRLLVL.

J is TRBJ2-5 and V is TRBV9, with 8 bases identical to TRBD2. Per germline, CDR1 SGDLS and CDR2 YYNGEE. This CDR3 has 14 amino acids. The ends lost 3 bases at V and 5 bases at J; junction bases unmatched: 6. CDR3 region: CASSAGGRWETQYF. Here the CDR3 DNA reads TGTGCCAGCAGCGCCGGCGGGAGGTGGGAGACCCAGTACTTC.

The J gene is TRBJ1-2, the V gene TRBV19; 9 bases match TRBD1. From germline, CDR1 is LNHDA and CDR2 SQIVND (reference sequence). This CDR3 has 15 amino acids. J gave up 3 bases and V 4 bases, and 6 bases lay outside the gene matches. CDR3 protein: CASSRTGATDYGYTF. CDR3 nucleotides: TGTGCCAGTAGTAGGACAGGGGCTACAGACTATGGCTACACCTTC.

V and J are TRBV7-2 and TRBJ2-1; the D gene is possibly TRBD2 (5 bases). Germline-derived CDR1 and CDR2 are SGHTA and FQGNSA. This CDR3 contains 14 residues. Trimming pared 1 base from V and 6 bases from J, leaving 10 bases between. The CDR3 sequence: CASSLEAVANEQFF. The CDR3 DNA is TGTGCCAGCAGCTTAGAAGCGGTTGCCAATGAGCAGTTCTTC.

CDR3 protein: CATSGVRGSSVNEQFF. DNA of the CDR3: TGTGCCACCAGTGGAGTCAGGGGTTCAAGTGTGAATGAGCAGTTCTTC. The genes are TRBV24-1 and TRBJ2-1; D possibly corresponds to TRBD1 (6 bases). V dropped 5 bases and J dropped 7 bases, with 20 bases sitting between them. Germline-derived CDR1 and CDR2 are KGHDR and SFDVKD. CDR3 length: 16 amino acids.

The CDR3 protein is CASSDGGRTTEAFF. In DNA, the CDR3 is TGTGCCAGCAGTGACGGGGGGAGGACCACTGAAGCTTTCTTT. The chain combines TRBV6-6 with TRBJ1-1; the D gene is possibly TRBD1 (5 bases). The V gene's germline CDR1 is MNHNY and CDR2 SVGAGI (reference sequence). Trimming cost V 5 bases and J 4 bases, with 14 bases left between them. The CDR3 sequence is 14 residues long.

This chain joins TRBV5-6 and TRBJ2-3, with D maybe TRBD2 (5 bases). Trimming shortened V by 3 bases and J by 5 bases, and 10 bases separated the two germline ends. Germline CDR1 and CDR2: SGHDT and YYEEEE. The CDR3 spans 13 residues. The DNA for the CDR3 is TGTGCCAGCAGCTACGCCGGGGAAGATACGCAGTATTTT. Translated: CASSYAGEDTQYF.

V is TRBV18 and J is TRBJ2-1, with 7 bases aligning to TRBD1. V lost 0 bases, J lost 10 bases, and 6 bases stayed unmatched. Germline V gives CDR1 KGHSH, CDR2 LQKENI. CDR3 length: 14 amino acids. This CDR3 reads CASSPPAGGREQFF. The DNA of the CDR3 is TGTGCCAGCTCACCACCGGCAGGGGGTAGGGAGCAGTTCTTC.

This chain joins TRBV4-2 and TRBJ2-2; D possibly corresponds to TRBD2 (5 bases). CDR1 is LGHNA and CDR2 is YNFKEQ in the germline V gene. Trimming removed 4 bases from V and 6 bases from J, with 15 bases in between. The CDR3 runs to 15 residues. This CDR3 reads CASSLDGQEAGELFF. The CDR3 DNA follows: TGTGCCAGCAGCCTAGACGGGCAGGAGGCCGGGGAGCTGTTTTTT.

This chain joins TRBV29-1 and TRBJ1-2; possible D gene TRBD1, 5 bases. Germline CDR1 and CDR2: SQVTM and ANQGSEA. The V end lost 6 bases, the J end lost 2 bases, and 10 bases lay between the germline ends. The CDR3 contains 12 residues. DNA for the CDR3: TGCAGCGTGAAGCGGGGGAACTATGGCTACACCTTC. Its translation is CSVKRGNYGYTF.

This chain joins TRBV6-2 or TRBV6-3 and TRBJ1-6; D is uncertain. Trimming removed 2 bases at V and 0 bases at J, with 8 bases between. Germline CDR1 reads MNHEY; CDR2 reads SVGEGT. The CDR3 has 16 residues. The DNA of the CDR3 is TGTGCCAGCAGTTACGACTTAGACTCCTATAATTCACCCCTCCACTTT. Translated, it gives CASSYDLDSYNSPLHF.

This clone was detected a few times. The chain recombines TRBV15 with TRBJ1-6; 8 bases are a match to TRBD1. The V segment lost 5 bases and the J segment 7 bases; nucleotides outside the gene matches: 7. Germline CDR1 and CDR2: LNHNV and YYDKDF (reference sequence). The CDR3 spans 15 residues. CDR3 in amino acids: CATSERTGTNSPLHF. The CDR3 DNA follows: TGTGCCACCAGCGAGCGGACAGGGACCAATTCACCCCTCCACTTT.